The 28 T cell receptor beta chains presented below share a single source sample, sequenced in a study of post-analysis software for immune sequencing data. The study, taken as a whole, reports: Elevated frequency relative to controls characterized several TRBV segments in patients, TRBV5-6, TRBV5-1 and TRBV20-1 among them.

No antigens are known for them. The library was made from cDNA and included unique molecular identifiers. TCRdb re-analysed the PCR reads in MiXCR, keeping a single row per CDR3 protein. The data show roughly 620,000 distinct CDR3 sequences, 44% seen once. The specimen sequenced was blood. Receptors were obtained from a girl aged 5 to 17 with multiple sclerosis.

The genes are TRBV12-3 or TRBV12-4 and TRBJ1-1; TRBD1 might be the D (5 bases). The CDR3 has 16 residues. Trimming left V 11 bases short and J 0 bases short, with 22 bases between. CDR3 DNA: TGTGCCTCCCGAGGCTTGAGACAGTCATTGAACACTGAAGCTTTCTTT. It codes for CASRGLRQSLNTEAFF.

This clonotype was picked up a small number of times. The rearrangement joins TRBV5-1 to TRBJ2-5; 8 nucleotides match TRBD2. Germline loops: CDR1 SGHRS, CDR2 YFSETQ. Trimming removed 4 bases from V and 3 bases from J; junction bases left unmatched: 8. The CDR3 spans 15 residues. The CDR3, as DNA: TGCGCCAGCAGCGTGGGTCCGGGGGGGGAAGAGACCCAGTACTTC. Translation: CASSVGPGGEETQYF.

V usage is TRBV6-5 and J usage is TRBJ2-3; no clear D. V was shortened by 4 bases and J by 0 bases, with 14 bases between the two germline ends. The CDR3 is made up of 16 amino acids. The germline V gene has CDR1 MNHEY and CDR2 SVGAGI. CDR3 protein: CASSLERRGSTDTQYF. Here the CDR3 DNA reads TGTGCCAGCAGTTTAGAGAGGCGTGGTAGCACAGATACGCAGTATTTT.

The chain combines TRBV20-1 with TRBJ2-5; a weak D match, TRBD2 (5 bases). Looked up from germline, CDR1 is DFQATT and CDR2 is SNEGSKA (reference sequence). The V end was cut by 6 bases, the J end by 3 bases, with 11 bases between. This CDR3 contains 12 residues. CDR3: CSATRGEETQYF. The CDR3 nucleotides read TGCAGTGCAACCCGGGGTGAAGAGACCCAGTACTTC.

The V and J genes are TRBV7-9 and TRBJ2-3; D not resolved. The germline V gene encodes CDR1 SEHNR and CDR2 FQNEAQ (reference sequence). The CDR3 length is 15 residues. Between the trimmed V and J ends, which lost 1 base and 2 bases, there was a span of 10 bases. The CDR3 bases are TGTGCCAGCAGCTTAGATCTCAGCAACACAGATACGCAGTATTTT. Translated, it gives CASSLDLSNTDTQYF.

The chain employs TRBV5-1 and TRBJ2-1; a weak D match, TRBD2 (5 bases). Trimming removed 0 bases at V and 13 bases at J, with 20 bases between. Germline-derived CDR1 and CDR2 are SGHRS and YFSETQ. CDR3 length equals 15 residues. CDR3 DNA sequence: TGCGCCAGCAGCTTGGATCGGGGTCGGCAAGAGACCCAGTTCTTC. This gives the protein CASSLDRGRQETQFF.

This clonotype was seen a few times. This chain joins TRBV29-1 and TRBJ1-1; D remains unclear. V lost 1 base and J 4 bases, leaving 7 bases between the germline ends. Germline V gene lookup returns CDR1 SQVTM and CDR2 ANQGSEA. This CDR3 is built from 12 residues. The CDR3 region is CSVEGMGTEAFF. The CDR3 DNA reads TGCAGCGTTGAAGGGATGGGCACTGAAGCTTTCTTT.

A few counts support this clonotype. The CDR3 coding sequence is TGTGCCAGCAGTGGACTAGAAACGGTGACAAGGGAGACCCAGTACTTC. Encoded protein: CASSGLETVTRETQYF. The V call is TRBV12-3 or TRBV12-4, the J call TRBJ2-5, with 7 bases fitting TRBD2. Losses at the gene ends were 5 bases for V and 5 bases for J; bases not matched to a gene: 14. The CDR3 spans 16 residues.

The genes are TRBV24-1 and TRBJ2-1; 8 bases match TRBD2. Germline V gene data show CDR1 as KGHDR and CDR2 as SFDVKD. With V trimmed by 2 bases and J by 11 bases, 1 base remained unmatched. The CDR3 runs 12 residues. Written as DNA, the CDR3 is TGTGCCACCAGTGATTCTAGCGGGCAGCAGTTCTTC. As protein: CATSDSSGQQFF.

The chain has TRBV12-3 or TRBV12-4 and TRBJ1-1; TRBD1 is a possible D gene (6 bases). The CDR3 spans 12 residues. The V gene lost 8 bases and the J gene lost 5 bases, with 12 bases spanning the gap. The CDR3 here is CASCSGATEAFF. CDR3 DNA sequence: TGTGCCAGCTGTTCAGGGGCTACTGAAGCTTTCTTT.

CDR3 bases: TGCGCCAGCAGCCAACACCAGCAGATGAACACTGAAGCTTTCTTT. Protein product: CASSQHQQMNTEAFF. The rearrangement links TRBV4-1 to TRBJ1-1; D uncertain. Germline V CDR1 and CDR2: MGHRA, YSYEKL. V was pared by 2 bases and J by 0 bases, with 10 bases between. The CDR3 consists of 15 residues.

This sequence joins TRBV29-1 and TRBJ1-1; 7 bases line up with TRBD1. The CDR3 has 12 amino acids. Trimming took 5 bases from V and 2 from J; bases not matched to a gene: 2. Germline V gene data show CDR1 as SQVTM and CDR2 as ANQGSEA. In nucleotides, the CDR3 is TGCAGCGTTAGGGGGCCCAACACTGAAGCTTTCTTT. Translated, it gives CSVRGPNTEAFF.

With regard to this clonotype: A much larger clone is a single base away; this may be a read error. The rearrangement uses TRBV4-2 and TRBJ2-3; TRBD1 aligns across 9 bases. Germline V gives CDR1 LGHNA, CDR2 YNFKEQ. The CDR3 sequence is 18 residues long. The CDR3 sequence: CAGSQMSSGTGSTDTQYF. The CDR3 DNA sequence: TGTGCCGGCAGCCAGATGTCCTCCGGGACAGGGTCCACAGATACGCAGTATTTT.

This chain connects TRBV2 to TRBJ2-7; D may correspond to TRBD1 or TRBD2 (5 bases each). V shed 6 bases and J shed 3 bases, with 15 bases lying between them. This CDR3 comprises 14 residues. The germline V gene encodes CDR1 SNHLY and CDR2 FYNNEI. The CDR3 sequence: CASSLTRGGYEQYF. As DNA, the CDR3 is TGTGCCAGCAGCCTCACTAGGGGCGGCTACGAGCAGTACTTC.

The CDR3 spells CASSMNRVGELFF. In DNA, the CDR3 is TGTGCCAGCAGCATGAACAGGGTCGGGGAGCTGTTTTTT. The chain joins TRBV5-6 to TRBJ2-2; D is possibly TRBD1 (6 bases). Per germline, CDR1 SGHDT and CDR2 YYEEEE. The CDR3 covers 13 residues. Trimming stripped 4 bases from V and 7 bases from J, with 11 bases between.

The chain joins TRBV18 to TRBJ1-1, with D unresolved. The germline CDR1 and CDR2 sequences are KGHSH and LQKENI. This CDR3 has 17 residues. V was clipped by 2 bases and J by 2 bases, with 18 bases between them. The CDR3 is CASSPADSGTLNTEAFF. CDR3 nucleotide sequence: TGTGCCAGCTCACCAGCGGATTCGGGAACCCTAAACACTGAAGCTTTCTTT.

CDR3 region: CASSGLAGALTGELFF. In DNA form, the CDR3 reads TGTGCCAGCAGCGGCCTGGCGGGAGCATTAACTGGGGAGCTGTTTTTT. The chain couples TRBV13 to TRBJ2-2; 7 nucleotides line up with TRBD2. The ends lost 5 bases at V and 8 bases at J; junction bases unmatched: 14. The CDR3 sequence is 16 residues long. From germline, CDR1 is PRHDT and CDR2 FYEKMQ (reference sequence).

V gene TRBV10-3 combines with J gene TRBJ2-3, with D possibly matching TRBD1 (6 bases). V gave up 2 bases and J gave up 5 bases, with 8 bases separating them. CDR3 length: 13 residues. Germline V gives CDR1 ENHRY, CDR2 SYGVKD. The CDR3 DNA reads TGTGCCATCAGTGAGACAGGGCGAGATACGCAGTATTTT. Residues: CAISETGRDTQYF.

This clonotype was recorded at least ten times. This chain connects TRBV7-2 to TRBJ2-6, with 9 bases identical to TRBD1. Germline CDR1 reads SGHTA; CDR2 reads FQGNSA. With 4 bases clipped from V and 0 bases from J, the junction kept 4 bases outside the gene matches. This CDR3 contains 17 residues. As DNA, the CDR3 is TGTGCCAGCAGCTGGGGACAGGGAAACTCTGGGGCCAACGTCCTGACTTTC. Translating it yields CASSWGQGNSGANVLTF.

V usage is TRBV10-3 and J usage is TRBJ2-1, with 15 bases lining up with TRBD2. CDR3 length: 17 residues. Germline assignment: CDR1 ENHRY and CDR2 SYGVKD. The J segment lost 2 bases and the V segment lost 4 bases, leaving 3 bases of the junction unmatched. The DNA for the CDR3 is TGTGCCATCAGTGGGGGACTAGCGGGAGGAACCTACAATGAGCAGTTCTTC. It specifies CAISGGLAGGTYNEQFF.

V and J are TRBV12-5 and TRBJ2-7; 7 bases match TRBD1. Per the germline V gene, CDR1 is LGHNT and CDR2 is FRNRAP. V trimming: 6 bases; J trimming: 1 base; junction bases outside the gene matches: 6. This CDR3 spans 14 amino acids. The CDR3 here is CASGLGTESYEQYF. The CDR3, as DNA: TGTGCTAGTGGCCTCGGGACAGAGTCCTACGAGCAGTACTTC.

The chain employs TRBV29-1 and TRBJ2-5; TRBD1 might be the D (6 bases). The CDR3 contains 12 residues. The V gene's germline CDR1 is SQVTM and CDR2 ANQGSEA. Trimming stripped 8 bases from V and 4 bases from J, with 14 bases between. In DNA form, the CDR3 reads TGCAGCACAGGGATCTCGTTAGAGACCCAGTACTTC. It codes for CSTGISLETQYF.

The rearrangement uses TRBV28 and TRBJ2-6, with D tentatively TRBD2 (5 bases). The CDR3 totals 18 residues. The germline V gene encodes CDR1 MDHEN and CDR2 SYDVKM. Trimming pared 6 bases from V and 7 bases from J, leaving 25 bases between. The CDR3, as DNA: TGTGCCAGCAGCCCTCCGGGAAATGAGCCTCTGGGCGCCAACGTCCTGACTTTC. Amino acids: CASSPPGNEPLGANVLTF.

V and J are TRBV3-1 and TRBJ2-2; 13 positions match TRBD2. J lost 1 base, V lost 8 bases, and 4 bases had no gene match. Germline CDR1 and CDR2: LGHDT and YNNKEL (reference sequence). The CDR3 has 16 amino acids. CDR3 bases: TGTGCCAGCTCTGGGACTAGCGGGGAGAACACCGGGGAGCTGTTTTTT. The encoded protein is CASSGTSGENTGELFF.

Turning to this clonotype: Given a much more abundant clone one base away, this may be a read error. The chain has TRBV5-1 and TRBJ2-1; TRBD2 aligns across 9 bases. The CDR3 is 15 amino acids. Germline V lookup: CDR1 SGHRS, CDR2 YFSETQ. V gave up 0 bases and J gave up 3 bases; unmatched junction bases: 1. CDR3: CASSLASGVYNEQFF. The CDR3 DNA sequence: TGCGCCAGCAGCTTGGCTAGCGGGGTCTACAATGAGCAGTTCTTC.

CDR3 DNA sequence: TGCGCCAGCAGGGGACTCTGGGGCGAGCAGTACTTC. Its protein product is CASRGLWGEQYF. The chain has TRBV5-1 and TRBJ2-7; a possible D gene is TRBD2 (6 bases). The length of the CDR3 is 12 residues. With 5 bases removed from V and 6 bases from J, the gap between germline ends came to 12 bases. The germline gives CDR1 SGHRS, CDR2 YFSETQ.

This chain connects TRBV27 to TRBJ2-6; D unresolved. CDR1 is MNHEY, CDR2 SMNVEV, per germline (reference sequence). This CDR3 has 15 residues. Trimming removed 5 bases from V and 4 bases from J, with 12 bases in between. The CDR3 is CASSPALSGANVLTF. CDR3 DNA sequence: TGTGCCAGCAGTCCGGCCCTGTCAGGGGCCAACGTCCTGACTTTC. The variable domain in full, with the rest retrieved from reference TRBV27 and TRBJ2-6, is EAQVTQNPRYLITVTGKKLTVTCSQNMNHEYMSWYRQDPGLGLRQIYYSMNVEVTDKGDVPEGYKVSRKEKRNFPLILESPSPNQTSLYFCASSPALSGANVLTFGAGSRLTVL.

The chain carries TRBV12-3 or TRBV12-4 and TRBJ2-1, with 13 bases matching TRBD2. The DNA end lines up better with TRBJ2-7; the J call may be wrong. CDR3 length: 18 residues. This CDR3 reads CASSQGLAGWSSYNEQYF. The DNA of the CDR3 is TGTGCCAGCAGCCAGGGACTAGCGGGATGGAGCTCCTACAATGAGCAGTACTTC.